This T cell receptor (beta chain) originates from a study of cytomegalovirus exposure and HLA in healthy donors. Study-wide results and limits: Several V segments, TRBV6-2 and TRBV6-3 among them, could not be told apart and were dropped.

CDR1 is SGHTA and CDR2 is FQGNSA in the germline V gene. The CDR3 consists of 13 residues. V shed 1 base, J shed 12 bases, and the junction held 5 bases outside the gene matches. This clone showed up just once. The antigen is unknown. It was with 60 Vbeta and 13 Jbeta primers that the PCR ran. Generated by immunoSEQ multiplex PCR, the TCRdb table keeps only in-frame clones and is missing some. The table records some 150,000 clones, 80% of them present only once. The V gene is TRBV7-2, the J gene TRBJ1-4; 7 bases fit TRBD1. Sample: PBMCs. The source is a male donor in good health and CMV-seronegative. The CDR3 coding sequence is TGTGCCAGCAGCTTAGAGGGACAGCTAGAACTGTTTTTT. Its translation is CASSLEGQLELFF.